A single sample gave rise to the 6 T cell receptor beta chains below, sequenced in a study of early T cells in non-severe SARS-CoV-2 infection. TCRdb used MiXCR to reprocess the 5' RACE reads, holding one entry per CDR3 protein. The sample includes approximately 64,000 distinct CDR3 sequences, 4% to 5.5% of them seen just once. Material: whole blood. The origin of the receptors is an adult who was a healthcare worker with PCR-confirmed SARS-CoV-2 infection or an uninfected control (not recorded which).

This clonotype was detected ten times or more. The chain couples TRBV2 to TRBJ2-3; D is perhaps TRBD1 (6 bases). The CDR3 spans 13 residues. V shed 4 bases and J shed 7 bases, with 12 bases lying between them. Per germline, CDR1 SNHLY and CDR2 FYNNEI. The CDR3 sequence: CASSGERGNTQYF. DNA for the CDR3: TGTGCCAGCAGTGGGGAAAGGGGGAATACGCAGTATTTT.

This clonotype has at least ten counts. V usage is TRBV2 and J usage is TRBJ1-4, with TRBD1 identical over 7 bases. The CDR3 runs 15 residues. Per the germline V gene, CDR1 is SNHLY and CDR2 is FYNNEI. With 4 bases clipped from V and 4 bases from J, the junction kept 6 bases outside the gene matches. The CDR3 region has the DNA TGTGCCAGCAGTGGGACAGGAGGTAATAATGAAAAACTGTTTTTT. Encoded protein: CASSGTGGNNEKLFF.

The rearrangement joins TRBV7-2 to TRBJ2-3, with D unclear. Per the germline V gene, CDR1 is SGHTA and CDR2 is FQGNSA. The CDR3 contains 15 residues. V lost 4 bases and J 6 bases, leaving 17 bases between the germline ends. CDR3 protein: CASSSPGVAADTQYF. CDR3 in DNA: TGTGCCAGCAGCTCCCCTGGGGTAGCCGCCGATACGCAGTATTTT.

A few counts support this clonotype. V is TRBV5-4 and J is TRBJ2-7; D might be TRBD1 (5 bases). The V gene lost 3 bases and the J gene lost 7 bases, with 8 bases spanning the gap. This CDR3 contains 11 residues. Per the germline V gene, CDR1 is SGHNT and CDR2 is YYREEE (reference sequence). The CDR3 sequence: CASSYRTEQYF. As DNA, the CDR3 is TGTGCCAGCAGCTATCGGACAGAGCAGTACTTC. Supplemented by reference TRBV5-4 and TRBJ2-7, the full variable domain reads ETGVTQSPTHLIKTRGQQVTLRCSSQSGHNTVSWYQQALGQGPQFIFQYYREEENGRGNFPPRFSGLQFPNYSSELNVNALELDDSALYLCASSYRTEQYFGPGTRLTVT.

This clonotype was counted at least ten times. The CDR3 loop reads CAISPGPLHSPETQYF. The DNA of the CDR3 is TGTGCCATCTCACCGGGACCACTACACTCCCCAGAGACCCAGTACTTC. The chain joins TRBV21-1 to TRBJ2-5; TRBD1 is taken as the D call from the table, unchecked against the DNA. TRBV21-1 is an annotated pseudogene. This CDR3 has 16 amino acids.

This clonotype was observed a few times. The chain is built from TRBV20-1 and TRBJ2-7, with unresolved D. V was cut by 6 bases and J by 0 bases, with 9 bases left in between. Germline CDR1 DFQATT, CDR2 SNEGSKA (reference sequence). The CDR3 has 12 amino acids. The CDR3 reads CSAEGYSYEQYF. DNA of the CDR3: TGCAGTGCCGAAGGGTACTCCTACGAGCAGTACTTC.